This TCR beta chain stems from a study of low-dose radiotherapy and immunotherapy resistance in tumors. Overall study context: A dose of 0.5 Gy per fraction was delivered to Cohort 1 every 2 weeks, for a total of 6.5 Gy. Both drugs were delivered intravenously to patients (nivolumab 240 mg every two weeks and ipilimumab 1 mg/kg every six weeks). The 200 mg/m2 dose of intravenous cyclophosphamide was given every two weeks, one day before radiation and immunotherapy.

With respect to this clonotype: This may be a read error, as it is one base from a much larger clone.

Gene-specific TRAV and TRBV primers were used for first-strand cDNA, covering alpha and beta chains. TCRs underwent approximately 20 PCR cycles of amplification with a constant-region primer and V-primer adapter. One entry per CDR3 protein results from TCRdb running MiXCR on the reads. This table has tens of thousands of distinct CDR3 sequences, 9.4% appearing once. The CDR3 covers 15 residues. The time point denotes: before trial treatment. Nivolumab, ipilimumab, aspirin, low-dose cyclophosphamide and low-dose radiotherapy were given to donors. This sequence joins TRBV6-7 and TRBJ2-3, with 10 nucleotides matching TRBD2. TRBV6-7 is an open reading frame, and its role is uncertain. The source of this sequence is a male donor with prostate cancer. The source was PBMCs, collected before treatment. CDR3 DNA: TGTGCCAGCAGTTACCCGGGGACTAGCGCAGATATGCAGTATTTT. Protein: CASSYPGTSADMQYF.